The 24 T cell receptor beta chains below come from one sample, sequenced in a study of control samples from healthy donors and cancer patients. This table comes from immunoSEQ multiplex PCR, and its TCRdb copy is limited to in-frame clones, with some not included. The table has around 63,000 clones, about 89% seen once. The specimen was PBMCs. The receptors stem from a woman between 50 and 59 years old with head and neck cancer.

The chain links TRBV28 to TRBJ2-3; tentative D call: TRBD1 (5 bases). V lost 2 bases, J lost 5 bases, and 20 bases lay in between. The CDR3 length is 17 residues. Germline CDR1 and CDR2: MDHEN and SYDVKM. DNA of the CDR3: TGTGCCAGCAGTTTAAGGGCAGGGTTACCAGGATTAGATACGCAGTATTTT. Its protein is CASSLRAGLPGLDTQYF.

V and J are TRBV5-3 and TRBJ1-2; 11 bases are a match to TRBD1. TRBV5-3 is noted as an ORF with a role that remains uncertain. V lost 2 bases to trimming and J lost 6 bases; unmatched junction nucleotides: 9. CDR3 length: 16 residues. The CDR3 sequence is CARSFYRTGGVDGYTF. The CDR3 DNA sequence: TGTGCCAGAAGCTTCTATAGGACAGGGGGCGTTGATGGCTACACCTTC.

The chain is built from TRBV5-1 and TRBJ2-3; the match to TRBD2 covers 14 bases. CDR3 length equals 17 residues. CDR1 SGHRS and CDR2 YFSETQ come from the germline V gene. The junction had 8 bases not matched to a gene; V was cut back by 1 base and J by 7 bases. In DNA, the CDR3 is TGCGCCAGCAGCTTGAAGGAGACTAGCGGGGGGGCCAATACGCAGTATTTT. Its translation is CASSLKETSGGANTQYF.

DNA of the CDR3: TGTGCCAGCAGCTCCCCTATTTGGACCGGGGAGCTGTTTTTT. It translates to CASSSPIWTGELFF. J is TRBJ2-2 and V is TRBV7-9; no reliable D call. The CDR3 length is 14 residues. V lost 4 bases and J 5 bases, leaving 11 bases between the germline ends. Germline V lookup: CDR1 SEHNR, CDR2 FQNEAQ (reference sequence). The full variable domain, with the rest looked up from reference TRBV7-9 and TRBJ2-2, is DTGVSQNPRHKITKRGQNVTFRCDPISEHNRLYWYRQTLGQGPEFLTYFQNEAQLEKSRLLSDRFSAERPKGSFSTLEIQRTEQGDSAMYLCASSSPIWTGELFFGEGSRLTVL.

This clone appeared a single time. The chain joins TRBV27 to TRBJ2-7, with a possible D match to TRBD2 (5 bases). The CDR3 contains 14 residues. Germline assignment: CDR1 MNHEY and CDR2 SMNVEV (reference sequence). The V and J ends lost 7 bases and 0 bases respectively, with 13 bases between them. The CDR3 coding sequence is TGTGCCAGCAACTCAAGGGAGAGCTCCTACGAGCAGTACTTC. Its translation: CASNSRESSYEQYF.

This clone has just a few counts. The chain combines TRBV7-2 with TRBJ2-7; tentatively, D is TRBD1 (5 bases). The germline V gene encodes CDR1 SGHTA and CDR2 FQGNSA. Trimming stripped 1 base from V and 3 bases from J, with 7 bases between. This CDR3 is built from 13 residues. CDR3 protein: CASSLVDSYEQYF. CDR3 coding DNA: TGTGCCAGCAGCTTAGTCGACAGCTACGAGCAGTACTTC.

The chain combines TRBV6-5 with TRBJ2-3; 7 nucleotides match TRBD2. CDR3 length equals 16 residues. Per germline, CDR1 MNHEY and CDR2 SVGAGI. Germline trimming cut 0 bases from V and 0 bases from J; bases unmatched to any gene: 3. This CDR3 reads CASSYSGLTSTDTQYF. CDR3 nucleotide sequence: TGTGCCAGCAGTTACTCGGGACTAACTAGCACAGATACGCAGTATTTT.

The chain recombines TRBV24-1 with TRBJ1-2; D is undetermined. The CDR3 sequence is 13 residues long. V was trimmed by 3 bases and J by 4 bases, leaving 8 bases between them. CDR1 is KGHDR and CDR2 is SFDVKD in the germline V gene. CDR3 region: CATSDPGVYGYTF. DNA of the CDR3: TGTGCCACCAGTGATCCAGGCGTCTATGGCTACACCTTC.

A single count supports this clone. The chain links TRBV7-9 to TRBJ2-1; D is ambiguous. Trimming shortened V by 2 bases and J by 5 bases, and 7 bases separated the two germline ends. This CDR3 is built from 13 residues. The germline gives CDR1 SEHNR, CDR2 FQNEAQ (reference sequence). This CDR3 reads CASSLMAHNEQFF. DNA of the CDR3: TGTGCCAGCAGCTTAATGGCCCACAATGAGCAGTTCTTC.

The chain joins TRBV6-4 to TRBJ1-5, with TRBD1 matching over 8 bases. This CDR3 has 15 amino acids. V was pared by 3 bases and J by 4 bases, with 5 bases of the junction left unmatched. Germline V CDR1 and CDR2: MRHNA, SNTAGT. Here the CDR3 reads CASSEGDRRNQPQHF. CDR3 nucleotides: TGTGCCAGCAGTGAAGGGGACAGGAGGAATCAGCCCCAGCATTTT.

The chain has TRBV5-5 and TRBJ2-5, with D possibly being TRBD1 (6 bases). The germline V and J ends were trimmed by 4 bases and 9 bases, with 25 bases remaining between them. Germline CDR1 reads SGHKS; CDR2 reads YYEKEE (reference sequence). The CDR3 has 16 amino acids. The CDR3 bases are TGTGCCAGCAGCCGGCAGGGGACCCCTTCTAACGATGCCCAGTACTTC. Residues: CASSRQGTPSNDAQYF.

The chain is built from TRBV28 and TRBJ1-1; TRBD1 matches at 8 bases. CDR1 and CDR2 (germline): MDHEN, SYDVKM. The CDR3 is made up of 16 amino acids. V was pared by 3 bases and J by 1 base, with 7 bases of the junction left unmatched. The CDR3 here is CASSFFGQGRNTEAFF. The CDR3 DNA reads TGTGCCAGCAGTTTTTTCGGACAGGGTCGGAACACTGAAGCTTTCTTT.

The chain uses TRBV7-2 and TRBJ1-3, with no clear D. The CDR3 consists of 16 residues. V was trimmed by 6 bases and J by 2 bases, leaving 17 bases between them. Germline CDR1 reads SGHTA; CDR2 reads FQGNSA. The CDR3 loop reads CASRLDAGGTGNTIYF. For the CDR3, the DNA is TGTGCCAGCAGGCTCGACGCGGGAGGGACTGGAAACACCATATATTTT. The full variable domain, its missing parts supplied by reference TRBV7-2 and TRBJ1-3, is GAGVSQSPSNKVTEKGKDVELRCDPISGHTALYWYRQSLGQGLEFLIYFQGNSAPDKSGLPSDRFSAERTGGSVSTLTIQRTQQEDSAVYLCASRLDAGGTGNTIYFGEGSWLTVV.

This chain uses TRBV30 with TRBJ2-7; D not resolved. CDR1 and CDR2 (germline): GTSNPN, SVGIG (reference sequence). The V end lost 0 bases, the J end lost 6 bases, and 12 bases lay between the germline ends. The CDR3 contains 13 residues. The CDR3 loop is CAWSVVVMGEQYF. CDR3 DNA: TGTGCCTGGAGTGTCGTAGTTATGGGCGAGCAGTACTTC.

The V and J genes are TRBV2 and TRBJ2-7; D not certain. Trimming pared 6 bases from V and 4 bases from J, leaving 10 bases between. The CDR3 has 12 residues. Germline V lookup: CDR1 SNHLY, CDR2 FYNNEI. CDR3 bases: TGTGCCAGCAGGGCGGATTTTTACGAGCAGTACTTC. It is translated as CASRADFYEQYF.

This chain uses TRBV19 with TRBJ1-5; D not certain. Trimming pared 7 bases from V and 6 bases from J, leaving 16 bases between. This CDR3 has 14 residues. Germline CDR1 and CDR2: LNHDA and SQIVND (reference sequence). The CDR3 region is CASTSEELGQPQHF. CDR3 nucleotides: TGTGCCAGTACCTCAGAGGAGTTAGGTCAGCCCCAGCATTTT.

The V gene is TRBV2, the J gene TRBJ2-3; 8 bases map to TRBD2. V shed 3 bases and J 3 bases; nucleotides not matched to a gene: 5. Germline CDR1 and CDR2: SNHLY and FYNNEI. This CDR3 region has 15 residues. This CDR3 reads CASSDSGAGTDTQYF. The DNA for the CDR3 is TGTGCCAGCAGTGATAGCGGGGCAGGAACAGATACGCAGTATTTT. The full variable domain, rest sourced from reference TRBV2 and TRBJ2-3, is EPEVTQTPSHQVTQMGQEVILRCVPISNHLYFYWYRQILGQKVEFLVSFYNNEISEKSEIFDDQFSVERPDGSNFTLKIRSTKLEDSAMYFCASSDSGAGTDTQYFGPGTRLTVL.

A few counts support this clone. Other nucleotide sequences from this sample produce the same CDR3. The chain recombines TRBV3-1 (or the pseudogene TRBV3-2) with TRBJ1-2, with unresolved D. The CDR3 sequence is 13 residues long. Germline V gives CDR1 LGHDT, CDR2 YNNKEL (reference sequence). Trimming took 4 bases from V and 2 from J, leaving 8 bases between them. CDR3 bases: TGTGCCAGCAGCCCCCTGCGGAACTATGGCTACACCTTC. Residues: CASSPLRNYGYTF.

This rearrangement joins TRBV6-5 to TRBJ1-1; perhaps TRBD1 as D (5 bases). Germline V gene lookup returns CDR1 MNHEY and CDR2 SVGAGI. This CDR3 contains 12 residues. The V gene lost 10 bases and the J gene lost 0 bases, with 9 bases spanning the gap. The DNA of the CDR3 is TGTGCCACCGGGACGGTGAACACTGAAGCTTTCTTT. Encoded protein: CATGTVNTEAFF.

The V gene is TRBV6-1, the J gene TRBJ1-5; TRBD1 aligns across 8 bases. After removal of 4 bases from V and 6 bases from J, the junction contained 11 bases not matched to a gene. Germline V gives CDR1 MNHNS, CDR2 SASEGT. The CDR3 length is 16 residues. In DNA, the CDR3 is TGTGCCAGCAGTGTTAATTGGCAGGGGGCTGGTCAGCCCCAGCATTTT. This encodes CASSVNWQGAGQPQHF.

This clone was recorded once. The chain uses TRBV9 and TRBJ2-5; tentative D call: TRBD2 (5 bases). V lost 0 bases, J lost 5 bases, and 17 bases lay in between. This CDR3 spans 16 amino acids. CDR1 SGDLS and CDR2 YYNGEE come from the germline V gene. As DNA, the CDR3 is TGTGCCAGCAGCGTAGCCCCCTGGAGAGGCGGGGAGACCCAGTACTTC. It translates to CASSVAPWRGGETQYF.

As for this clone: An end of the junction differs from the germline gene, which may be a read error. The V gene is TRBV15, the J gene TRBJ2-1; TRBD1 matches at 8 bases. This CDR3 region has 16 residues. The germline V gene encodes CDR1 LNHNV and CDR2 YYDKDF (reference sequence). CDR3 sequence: CATTRERTGYGNEQFF. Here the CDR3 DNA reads TGTGCCACCACCAGAGAAAGGACAGGGTACGGGAATGAGCAGTTCTTC.

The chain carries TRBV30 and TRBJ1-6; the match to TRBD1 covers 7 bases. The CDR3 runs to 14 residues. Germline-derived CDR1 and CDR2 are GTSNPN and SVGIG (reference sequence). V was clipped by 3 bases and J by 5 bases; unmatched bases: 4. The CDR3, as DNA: TGTGCCTGGAGCGGGGGGACAGATAATTCACCCCTCCACTTT. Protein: CAWSGGTDNSPLHF.

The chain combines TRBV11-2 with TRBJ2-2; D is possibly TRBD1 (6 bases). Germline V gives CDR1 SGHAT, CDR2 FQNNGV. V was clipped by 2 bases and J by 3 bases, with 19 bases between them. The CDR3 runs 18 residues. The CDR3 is CASSLSGRGGRYTGELFF. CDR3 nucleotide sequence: TGTGCCAGCAGCTTATCCGGGCGTGGGGGCCGGTACACCGGGGAGCTGTTTTTT.